This T cell receptor beta chain was found in a study of T cell changes during pregnancy in multiple sclerosis. The table came from immunoSEQ multiplex PCR; TCRdb's copy has only in-frame clones and leaves some out. The sample lists fewer than 75,000 clones, 91% seen once, with about 2.5% in the top ten. This clone was seen just once. The CDR3 has 15 residues. The ends lost 2 bases at V and 4 bases at J; junction bases unmatched: 3. From germline, CDR1 is MNHEY and CDR2 SMNVEV (reference sequence). The sequence was collected from a female donor with multiple sclerosis, enrolled in a pregnancy study. The sample consisted of peripheral blood, taken in the first trimester of pregnancy. The chain links TRBV27 to TRBJ2-1; 9 bases fit TRBD2. The CDR3 protein is CASSLDSGGYNEQFF. The CDR3 nucleotides are TGTGCCAGCAGTTTAGATAGCGGGGGTTACAATGAGCAGTTCTTC.